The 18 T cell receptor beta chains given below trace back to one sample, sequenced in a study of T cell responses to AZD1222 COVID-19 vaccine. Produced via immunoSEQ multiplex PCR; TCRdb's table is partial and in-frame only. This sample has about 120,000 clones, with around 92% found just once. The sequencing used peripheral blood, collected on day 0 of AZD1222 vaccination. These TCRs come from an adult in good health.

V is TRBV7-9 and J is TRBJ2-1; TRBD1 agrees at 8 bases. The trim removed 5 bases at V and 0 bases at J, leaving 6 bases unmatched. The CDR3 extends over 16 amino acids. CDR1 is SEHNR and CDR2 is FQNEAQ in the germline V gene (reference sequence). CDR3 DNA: TGTGCCAGCAGCCAGACAGGGGCGGTCTCCTACAATGAGCAGTTCTTC. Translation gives CASSQTGAVSYNEQFF.

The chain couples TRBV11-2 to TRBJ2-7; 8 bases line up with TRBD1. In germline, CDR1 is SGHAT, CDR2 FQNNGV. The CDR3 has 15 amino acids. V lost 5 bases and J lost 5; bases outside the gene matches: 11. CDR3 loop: CASSKPGQALHEQYF. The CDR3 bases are TGTGCCAGCAGCAAGCCGGGACAGGCACTCCACGAGCAGTACTTC. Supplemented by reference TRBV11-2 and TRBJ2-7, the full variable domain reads EAGVAQSPRYKIIEKRQSVAFWCNPISGHATLYWYQQILGQGPKLLIQFQNNGVVDDSQLPKDRFSAERLKGVDSTLKIQPAKLEDSAVYLCASSKPGQALHEQYFGPGTRLTVT.

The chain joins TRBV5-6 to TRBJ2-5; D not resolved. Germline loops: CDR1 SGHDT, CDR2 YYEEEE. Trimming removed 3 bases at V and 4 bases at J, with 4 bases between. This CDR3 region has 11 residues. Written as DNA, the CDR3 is TGTGCCAGCAGCTCGTCAGAGACCCAGTACTTC. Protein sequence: CASSSSETQYF.

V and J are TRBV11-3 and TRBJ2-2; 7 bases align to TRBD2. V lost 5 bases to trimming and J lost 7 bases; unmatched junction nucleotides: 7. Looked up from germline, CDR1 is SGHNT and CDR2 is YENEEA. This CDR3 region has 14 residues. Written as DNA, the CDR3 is TGTGCCAGCAGCCTAAGCGGGATAATCGGGGAGCTGTTTTTT. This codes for CASSLSGIIGELFF. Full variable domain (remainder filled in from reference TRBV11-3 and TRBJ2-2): EAGVVQSPRYKIIEKKQPVAFWCNPISGHNTLYWYLQNLGQGPELLIRYENEEAVDDSQLPKDRFSAERLKGVDSTLKIQPAELGDSAVYLCASSLSGIIGELFFGEGSRLTVL.

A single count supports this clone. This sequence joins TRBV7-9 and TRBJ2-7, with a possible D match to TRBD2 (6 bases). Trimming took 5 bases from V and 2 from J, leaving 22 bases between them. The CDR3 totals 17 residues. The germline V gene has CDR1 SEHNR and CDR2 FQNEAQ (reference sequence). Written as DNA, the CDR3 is TGTGCCAGCAGCCCTCTCGGAGGGGCTGGTGGGGCCTACGAGCAGTACTTC. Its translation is CASSPLGGAGGAYEQYF.

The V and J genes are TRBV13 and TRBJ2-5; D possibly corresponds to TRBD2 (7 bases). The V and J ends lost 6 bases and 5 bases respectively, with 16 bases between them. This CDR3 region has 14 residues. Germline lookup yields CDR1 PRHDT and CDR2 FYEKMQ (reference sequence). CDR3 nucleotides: TGTGCCAGCAGATCCTTCGGGGGGCTCGAGACCCAGTACTTC. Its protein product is CASRSFGGLETQYF.

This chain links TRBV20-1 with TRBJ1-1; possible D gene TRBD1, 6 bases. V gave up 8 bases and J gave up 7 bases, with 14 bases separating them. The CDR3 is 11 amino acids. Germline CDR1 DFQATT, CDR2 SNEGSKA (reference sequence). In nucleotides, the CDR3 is TGCAGTCAAGAGAGGACAGTTGAAGCTTTCTTT. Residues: CSQERTVEAFF.

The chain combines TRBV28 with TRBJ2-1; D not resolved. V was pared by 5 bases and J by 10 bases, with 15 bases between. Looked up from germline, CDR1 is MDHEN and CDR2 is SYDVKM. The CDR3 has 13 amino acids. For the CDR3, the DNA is TGTGCCAGCAGTCCCCCCTCGACTGAAGAGCAGTTCTTC. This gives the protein CASSPPSTEEQFF.

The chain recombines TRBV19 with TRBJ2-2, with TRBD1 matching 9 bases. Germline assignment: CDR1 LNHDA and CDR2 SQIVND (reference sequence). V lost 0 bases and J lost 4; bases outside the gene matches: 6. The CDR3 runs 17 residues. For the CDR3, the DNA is TGTGCCAGTAGTATAGATGTCAGGACAGGGGTCACCGGGGAGCTGTTTTTT. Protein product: CASSIDVRTGVTGELFF. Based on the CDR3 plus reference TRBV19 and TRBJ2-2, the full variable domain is DGGITQSPKYLFRKEGQNVTLSCEQNLNHDAMYWYRQDPGQGLRLIYYSQIVNDFQKGDIAEGYSVSREKKESFPLTVTSAQKNPTAFYLCASSIDVRTGVTGELFFGEGSRLTVL.

The CDR3: CASSQAGRGLVTEAFF. The CDR3 DNA is TGCGCCAGCAGCCAAGCCGGCAGGGGTTTGGTGACTGAAGCTTTCTTT. This chain uses TRBV4-1 with TRBJ1-1, with TRBD1 as a possible D gene (6 bases). The length of the CDR3 is 16 residues. CDR1 and CDR2 from the germline V gene are MGHRA and YSYEKL. V lost 1 base to trimming and J lost 5 bases, with 17 bases between them.

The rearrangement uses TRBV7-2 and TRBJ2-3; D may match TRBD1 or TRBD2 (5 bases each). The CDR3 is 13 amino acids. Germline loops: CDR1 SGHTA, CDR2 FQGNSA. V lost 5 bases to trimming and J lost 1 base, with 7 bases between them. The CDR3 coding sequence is TGTGCCAGCAGCGGGACCCGCACAGATACGCAGTATTTT. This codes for CASSGTRTDTQYF.

CDR3 DNA sequence: TGTGCCAGCAGTTACGGTCCCGGGGAGCAGTTCTTC. Its protein product is CASSYGPGEQFF. The gene calls are TRBV6-2 or TRBV6-3 and TRBJ2-1; D unclear. This CDR3 contains 12 residues. The germline V and J ends were trimmed by 2 bases and 10 bases, with 9 bases remaining between them. Germline CDR1 MNHEY, CDR2 SVGEGT.

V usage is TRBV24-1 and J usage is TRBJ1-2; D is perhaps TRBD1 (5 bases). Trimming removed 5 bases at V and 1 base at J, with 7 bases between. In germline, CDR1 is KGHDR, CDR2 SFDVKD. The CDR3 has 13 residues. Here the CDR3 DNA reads TGTGCCACCAGTGCGGGACTTAACTATGGCTACACCTTC. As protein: CATSAGLNYGYTF.

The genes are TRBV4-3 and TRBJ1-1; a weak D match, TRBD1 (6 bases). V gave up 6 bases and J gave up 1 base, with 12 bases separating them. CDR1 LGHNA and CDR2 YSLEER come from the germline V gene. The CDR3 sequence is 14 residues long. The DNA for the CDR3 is TGCGCCAGCAGTCCCCGGACAGAGAACACTGAAGCTTTCTTT. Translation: CASSPRTENTEAFF.

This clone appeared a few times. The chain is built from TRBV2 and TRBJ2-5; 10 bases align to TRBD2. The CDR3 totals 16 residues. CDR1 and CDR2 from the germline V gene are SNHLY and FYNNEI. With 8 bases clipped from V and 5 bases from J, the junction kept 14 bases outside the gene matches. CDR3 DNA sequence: TGTGCCAGCTCCCCCGGAGAAGCGGGGGGGCGTGAGACCCAGTACTTC. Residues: CASSPGEAGGRETQYF.

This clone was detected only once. The CDR3 here is CASSAGQGKKGTGNTIYF. DNA for the CDR3: TGTGCCAGCAGCGCGGGACAGGGGAAAAAAGGAACTGGAAACACCATATATTTT. V is TRBV9 and J is TRBJ1-3; TRBD1 matches 10 bases. The CDR3 covers 18 residues. CDR1 SGDLS and CDR2 YYNGEE come from the germline V gene. Trimming at V came to 3 bases and at J to 2 bases, leaving 11 bases not matched to a gene.

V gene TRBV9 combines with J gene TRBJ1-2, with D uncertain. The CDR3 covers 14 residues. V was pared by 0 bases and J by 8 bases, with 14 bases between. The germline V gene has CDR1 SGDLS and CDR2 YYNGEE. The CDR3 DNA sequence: TGTGCCAGCAGCGTAGCTGGTCCGATGGGCGGCTACACCTTC. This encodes CASSVAGPMGGYTF.

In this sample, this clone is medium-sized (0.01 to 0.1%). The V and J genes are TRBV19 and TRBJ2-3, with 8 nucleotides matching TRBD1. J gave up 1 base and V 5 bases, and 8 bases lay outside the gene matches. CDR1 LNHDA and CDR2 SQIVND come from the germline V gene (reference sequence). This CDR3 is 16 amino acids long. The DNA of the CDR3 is TGTGCCAGTAGTTTAACCCCGGGACAGGGCACAGATACGCAGTATTTT. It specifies CASSLTPGQGTDTQYF.